This T cell receptor (beta chain) was captured by sequencing in a study of T cell changes during pregnancy in multiple sclerosis. Assay: immunoSEQ multiplex PCR; the TCRdb copy retains only in-frame clones and omits some. Of under 55,000 clones in the sample, just over 90% were seen once. Trimming removed 7 bases at V and 5 bases at J, with 15 bases between. Germline assignment: CDR1 SGHTA and CDR2 FQGNSA. The CDR3 is made up of 13 amino acids. Material: CD4+ T cells from peripheral blood mononuclear cells, obtained before pregnancy. The sequence derives from a female donor with multiple sclerosis, enrolled in a pregnancy study. V gene TRBV7-2 combines with J gene TRBJ2-7, with a tentative D call TRBD1 (5 bases). CDR3: CASTFQGSHEQYF. The CDR3 bases are TGTGCCAGCACGTTCCAGGGTTCTCACGAGCAGTACTTC.